The source of this TCR beta chain is a study of early T cells in non-severe SARS-CoV-2 infection. Study details: Sequencing was performed on bulk RNA from unsorted whole blood, leaving chains unpaired.

The library protocol tagged individual cDNA molecules with unique molecular identifiers. One entry per CDR3 protein, called by TCRdb with MiXCR from the 5' RACE reads. The table includes about 22,000 distinct CDR3 sequences, 3.5% to 5.5% detected once. This clonotype was observed at least ten times. The CDR3 spans 13 residues. Germline lookup yields CDR1 GTSNPN and CDR2 SVGIG (reference sequence). The trim removed 1 base at V and 4 bases at J, leaving 2 bases unmatched. This chain links TRBV30 with TRBJ2-7; TRBD1 aligns across 9 bases. Material: whole blood. The sequence was obtained from an adult who was a healthcare worker with PCR-confirmed SARS-CoV-2 infection or an uninfected control (not recorded which). In DNA form, the CDR3 reads TGTGCCTGGAGTGCGGGACAGGGATACGAGCAGTACTTC. Protein product: CAWSAGQGYEQYF.